This entry lists 27 T cell receptor beta chains sequenced from one sample in a study of T cell repertoires in cytomegalovirus infection. TCRdb redid the calling of the reads with MiXCR, one entry per CDR3 protein. Of 350,000 to 400,000 distinct CDR3 sequences detected, approximately 30% appear once; the ten largest clones hold approximately 13%. Their cognate antigens are unknown. The sequencing used cultured PBMCs, collected from culture after CMV antigen stimulation. The source of these receptors is a human donor in good health (CMV status not recorded). Some clones in this sample may be carry-over from other donors' samples.

This clonotype has only a few counts. The V call is TRBV6-2 or TRBV6-3, the J call TRBJ2-7; the D is unclear. V was trimmed by 6 bases and J by 1 base, leaving 13 bases between them. This CDR3 is built from 14 residues. The germline CDR1 and CDR2 sequences are MNHEY and SVGEGT. CDR3 sequence: CASSYPKGSYEQYF. The CDR3 DNA follows: TGTGCCAGCAGCTACCCCAAGGGTTCCTACGAGCAGTACTTC.

The chain recombines TRBV6-6 with TRBJ2-7, with D possibly matching TRBD1 (6 bases). This CDR3 comprises 14 residues. Per germline, CDR1 MNHNY and CDR2 SVGAGI (reference sequence). Deletions cut 4 bases from V and 5 bases from J, with 15 bases between. In nucleotides, the CDR3 is TGTGCCAGCAGTTTAGGGACAAATAGGGACGAGCAGTACTTC. It specifies CASSLGTNRDEQYF.

This clonotype occurred a few times. The chain has TRBV28 and TRBJ1-5; D call uncertain. Trimming took off 6 bases at V and 9 bases at J, with 12 bases between the two ends. CDR3 size: 12 residues. Germline CDR1 is MDHEN and CDR2 is SYDVKM. DNA of the CDR3: TGTGCCAGCAGCTTAAAGGAGGGGCCCCAGCATTTT. Protein product: CASSLKEGPQHF. Variable domain in full (rest from reference TRBV28 and TRBJ1-5): DVKVTQSSRYLVKRTGEKVFLECVQDMDHENMFWYRQDPGLGLRLIYFSYDVKMKEKGDIPEGYSVSREKKERFSLILESASTNQTSMYLCASSLKEGPQHFGDGTRLSIL.

The V gene is TRBV7-9, the J gene TRBJ2-1; D could derive from TRBD1 or TRBD2 (5 bases each). The CDR3 covers 16 residues. Trimming removed 2 bases from V and 8 bases from J, with 19 bases in between. Germline loops: CDR1 SEHNR, CDR2 FQNEAQ (reference sequence). Here the CDR3 DNA reads TGTGCCAGCAGCTTACGCCGGGAAGGGGCCTCTTATGAGCAGTTCTTC. This codes for CASSLRREGASYEQFF.

The rearrangement joins TRBV6-1 to TRBJ1-6, with D perhaps matching TRBD1 (5 bases). Trimming removed 6 bases from V and 6 bases from J, with 12 bases in between. The CDR3 extends over 14 amino acids. Per the germline V gene, CDR1 is MNHNS and CDR2 is SASEGT. The CDR3 bases are TGTGCCAGCAGCCGGATGGGGCCTAATTCACCCCTCCACTTT. It encodes CASSRMGPNSPLHF.

This clonotype was recorded once. DNA of the CDR3: TGTGCCAGCAGTTACTCGTATAGCTCCTACGAGCAGTACTTC. Translation: CASSYSYSSYEQYF. The chain combines TRBV6-5 with TRBJ2-7; D remains ambiguous. Germline V lookup: CDR1 MNHEY, CDR2 SVGAGI. The V and J ends lost 0 bases and 0 bases respectively, with 6 bases between them. CDR3 length: 14 residues.

The V and J genes are TRBV20-1 and TRBJ2-7; possibly TRBD2 for D (5 bases). The CDR3 contains 16 residues. CDR1 DFQATT and CDR2 SNEGSKA come from the germline V gene (reference sequence). V gave up 0 bases and J gave up 0 bases, with 15 bases separating them. CDR3 DNA sequence: TGCAGTGCTAGAGATCGACCAGCGGATAGCTCCTACGAGCAGTACTTC. As protein: CSARDRPADSSYEQYF.

Points on this clonotype: A much larger clone sits a single nucleotide away, making a read error possible. The gene calls are TRBV7-9 and TRBJ2-1, with D perhaps TRBD2 (6 bases). The length of the CDR3 is 17 residues. CDR1 is SEHNR, CDR2 FQNEAQ, per germline (reference sequence). Trimming left V 8 bases short and J 6 bases short, with 26 bases between. The CDR3 spells CASAQEGRVLAGNEQFF. The CDR3 DNA sequence: TGTGCCAGCGCCCAGGAGGGCCGAGTTCTAGCCGGCAATGAGCAGTTCTTC.

This clonotype was seen repeatedly, ten times or more. V is TRBV7-2 and J is TRBJ2-3; D gene uncertain. Germline values: CDR1 SGHTA, CDR2 FQGNSA. The CDR3 is 13 amino acids. V lost 5 bases and J lost 3, with 9 bases in between. The CDR3 DNA follows: TGTGCCAGCAGCCCCCCCGGGACAGATACGCAGTATTTT. The encoded protein is CASSPPGTDTQYF. Full variable domain (outside the CDR3, taken from reference TRBV7-2 and TRBJ2-3): GAGVSQSPSNKVTEKGKDVELRCDPISGHTALYWYRQSLGQGLEFLIYFQGNSAPDKSGLPSDRFSAERTGGSVSTLTIQRTQQEDSAVYLCASSPPGTDTQYFGPGTRLTVL.

This clonotype has a single count. The chain has TRBV29-1 and TRBJ1-2; 9 positions agree with TRBD1. The CDR3 loop spans 14 amino acids. Germline CDR1 reads SQVTM; CDR2 reads ANQGSEA. Germline trimming cut 5 bases from V and 3 bases from J; bases unmatched to any gene: 7. The CDR3 DNA is TGCAGCGTTTCCGGGACAGGGTATGACTATGGCTACACCTTC. This translates into CSVSGTGYDYGYTF. The full variable domain, its missing parts supplied by reference TRBV29-1 and TRBJ1-2, is SAVISQKPSRDICQRGTSLTIQCQVDSQVTMMFWYRQQPGQSLTLIATANQGSEATYESGFVIDKFPISRPNLTFSTLTVSNMSPEDSSIYLCSVSGTGYDYGYTFGSGTRLTVV.

This clonotype was found a few times. V is TRBV28 and J is TRBJ2-7, with D maybe TRBD2 (6 bases). The germline gives CDR1 MDHEN, CDR2 SYDVKM. V dropped 5 bases and J dropped 7 bases, with 21 bases sitting between them. CDR3 size: 15 residues. This chain's CDR3 is CASSAEAGLGEEQYF. DNA of the CDR3: TGTGCCAGCAGTGCAGAAGCGGGTTTAGGGGAAGAGCAGTACTTC.

The V call is TRBV2, the J call TRBJ2-2; 13 bases are a match to TRBD2. The CDR3 contains 15 residues. The ends lost 6 bases at V and 5 bases at J; junction bases unmatched: 3. The V gene's germline CDR1 is SNHLY and CDR2 FYNNEI. The CDR3 region is CASRRLAGGTGELFF. CDR3 coding DNA: TGTGCCAGCAGGCGACTAGCGGGAGGTACCGGGGAGCTGTTTTTT.

This chain connects TRBV7-2 to TRBJ2-7; D remains ambiguous. The V and J ends lost 3 bases and 6 bases respectively, with 9 bases between them. Germline CDR1 reads SGHTA; CDR2 reads FQGNSA. This CDR3 region has 12 residues. As DNA, the CDR3 is TGTGCCAGCAGCTTCCCCCATCTCGAGCAGTACTTC. This translates into CASSFPHLEQYF. Drawing the rest from reference TRBV7-2 and TRBJ2-7, the complete variable domain is GAGVSQSPSNKVTEKGKDVELRCDPISGHTALYWYRQSLGQGLEFLIYFQGNSAPDKSGLPSDRFSAERTGGSVSTLTIQRTQQEDSAVYLCASSFPHLEQYFGPGTRLTVT.

This clonotype was counted ten times or more. V is TRBV6-2 or TRBV6-3 and J is TRBJ2-7, with 9 bases matching TRBD2. Germline-derived CDR1 and CDR2 are MNHEY and SVGEGT. The V gene end was trimmed by 5 bases and the J gene end by 3 bases; junction bases not matched to a gene: 5. There are 14 residues in the CDR3. The CDR3 spells CASSRAGGLYEQYF. The CDR3 DNA reads as TGTGCCAGCAGTCGTGCGGGAGGGCTCTACGAGCAGTACTTC.

This rearrangement joins TRBV3-1 to TRBJ1-1; D unclear. The ends were cut back, 2 bases at V and 2 bases at J, with 6 bases in the middle. In germline, CDR1 is LGHDT, CDR2 YNNKEL (reference sequence). The CDR3 covers 13 residues. CDR3 protein: CASSQSDNTEAFF. CDR3 DNA sequence: TGTGCCAGCAGCCAATCAGATAACACTGAAGCTTTCTTT.

This clonotype appeared a few times. The chain is built from TRBV6-6 and TRBJ2-6; 10 bases line up with TRBD2. Germline V gives CDR1 MNHNY, CDR2 SVGAGI (reference sequence). J was trimmed by 0 bases and V by 6 bases; bases with no gene match: 11. The CDR3 consists of 19 residues. CDR3 amino acids: CASRPWTSGTTSGANVLTF. The CDR3 bases are TGTGCCAGCAGGCCTTGGACTAGCGGAACTACCTCTGGGGCCAACGTCCTGACTTTC.

The chain is built from TRBV5-4 and TRBJ2-2, with D tentatively TRBD1 (6 bases). Trimming pared 5 bases from V and 0 bases from J, leaving 14 bases between. In germline, CDR1 is SGHNT, CDR2 YYREEE (reference sequence). The CDR3 length is 16 residues. CDR3 in DNA: TGTGCCAGCAGACAACTACAGGGAGCGAACACCGGGGAGCTGTTTTTT. Encoded protein: CASRQLQGANTGELFF.

The chain is built from TRBV20-1 and TRBJ2-7; D unresolved. The V end was cut by 2 bases, the J end by 3 bases, with 14 bases between. The CDR3 is made up of 14 amino acids. Per the germline V gene, CDR1 is DFQATT and CDR2 is SNEGSKA (reference sequence). This chain's CDR3 is CSARPRTPDYEQYF. The CDR3 region has the DNA TGCAGTGCTAGACCGAGGACCCCGGACTACGAGCAGTACTTC.

This clonotype was seen repeatedly, ten times or more. The chain links TRBV5-4 to TRBJ1-2; no clear D gene. CDR3 size: 13 residues. CDR1 and CDR2 from the germline V gene are SGHNT and YYREEE (reference sequence). V lost 6 bases to trimming and J lost 4 bases, with 13 bases between them. The CDR3 is CASNEGEGYGYTF. CDR3 nucleotide sequence: TGTGCCAGCAACGAGGGAGAAGGCTATGGCTACACCTTC. Full variable domain (remainder filled in from reference TRBV5-4 and TRBJ1-2): ETGVTQSPTHLIKTRGQQVTLRCSSQSGHNTVSWYQQALGQGPQFIFQYYREEENGRGNFPPRFSGLQFPNYSSELNVNALELDDSALYLCASNEGEGYGYTFGSGTRLTVV.

This sequence joins TRBV5-4 and TRBJ2-3, with D perhaps matching TRBD1 or TRBD2 (5 bases each). The V gene's germline CDR1 is SGHNT and CDR2 YYREEE (reference sequence). Trimming stripped 7 bases from V and 11 bases from J, with 20 bases between. The CDR3 runs 13 residues. CDR3 amino acids: CASSPLRGAGQYF. DNA for the CDR3: TGTGCCAGCTCGCCTTTGAGGGGTGCGGGGCAGTATTTT.

The chain carries TRBV20-1 and TRBJ2-7; a possible D gene is TRBD2 (6 bases). Per the germline V gene, CDR1 is DFQATT and CDR2 is SNEGSKA (reference sequence). V was pared by 5 bases and J by 2 bases, with 16 bases between. The CDR3 is made up of 14 amino acids. This CDR3 reads CSAPPGTSTYEQYF. CDR3 nucleotide sequence: TGCAGTGCTCCGCCCGGGACTTCTACCTACGAGCAGTACTTC.

This clonotype has more than one count but fewer than ten. The genes are TRBV6-2 or TRBV6-3 and TRBJ2-1; TRBD1 is a possible D gene (6 bases). The germline V and J ends were trimmed by 8 bases and 7 bases, with 12 bases remaining between them. The CDR3 runs to 12 residues. Germline V gene lookup returns CDR1 MNHEY and CDR2 SVGEGT. CDR3: CASRRDKNEQFF. The CDR3 DNA sequence: TGTGCCAGCCGCCGGGACAAAAATGAGCAGTTCTTC.

In this sample, this clonotype turned up a few times. The V call is TRBV11-2, the J call TRBJ1-1, with 7 bases matching TRBD1. The CDR3 is 15 amino acids. Germline assignment: CDR1 SGHAT and CDR2 FQNNGV. V trimming: 2 bases; J trimming: 0 bases; junction bases outside the gene matches: 3. The CDR3 reads CASSLWGQLNTEAFF. The CDR3 DNA sequence: TGTGCCAGCAGCTTATGGGGACAGCTGAACACTGAAGCTTTCTTT.

This clonotype was counted only a few times. The chain combines TRBV11-2 with TRBJ2-3, with D hard to call. V was pared by 8 bases and J by 4 bases, with 7 bases between. The CDR3 is 11 amino acids. Germline CDR1 and CDR2: SGHAT and FQNNGV. CDR3 in amino acids: CASEVPDTQYF. CDR3 in DNA: TGTGCCAGCGAAGTCCCAGATACGCAGTATTTT. Looking up the rest from reference TRBV11-2 and TRBJ2-3 gives the full variable domain: EAGVAQSPRYKIIEKRQSVAFWCNPISGHATLYWYQQILGQGPKLLIQFQNNGVVDDSQLPKDRFSAERLKGVDSTLKIQPAKLEDSAVYLCASEVPDTQYFGPGTRLTVL.

The rearrangement uses TRBV6-2 or TRBV6-3 and TRBJ2-3; 9 bases line up with TRBD2. J was trimmed by 14 bases and V by 0 bases; bases with no gene match: 9. Germline V gene lookup returns CDR1 MNHEY and CDR2 SVGEGT. The CDR3 covers 14 residues. The CDR3 protein is CASSYSHSSGNLYF. In nucleotides, the CDR3 is TGTGCCAGCAGTTACTCGCACTCTAGCGGGAATTTGTATTTT.

The genes are TRBV24-1 and TRBJ1-5; no reliable D call. Between the trimmed V and J ends, which lost 2 bases and 6 bases, there was a span of 13 bases. The CDR3 is 15 residues long. CDR1 is KGHDR, CDR2 SFDVKD, per germline. CDR3 DNA sequence: TGTGCCACCAGTGATTCGGGCCTCCGGGTTCAGCCCCAGCATTTT. Amino acid sequence: CATSDSGLRVQPQHF.

This clonotype was detected a few times. The chain employs TRBV6-1 and TRBJ2-5; 14 bases line up with TRBD2. The J segment lost 4 bases and the V segment lost 6 bases, leaving 19 bases of the junction unmatched. CDR3 length: 20 amino acids. Germline V lookup: CDR1 MNHNS, CDR2 SASEGT. The CDR3 coding sequence is TGTGCCAGCAGCCCGAGGGGTTCGACTAGCGGGAGGGCCTTAGGAGAGACCCAGTACTTC. It translates to CASSPRGSTSGRALGETQYF.